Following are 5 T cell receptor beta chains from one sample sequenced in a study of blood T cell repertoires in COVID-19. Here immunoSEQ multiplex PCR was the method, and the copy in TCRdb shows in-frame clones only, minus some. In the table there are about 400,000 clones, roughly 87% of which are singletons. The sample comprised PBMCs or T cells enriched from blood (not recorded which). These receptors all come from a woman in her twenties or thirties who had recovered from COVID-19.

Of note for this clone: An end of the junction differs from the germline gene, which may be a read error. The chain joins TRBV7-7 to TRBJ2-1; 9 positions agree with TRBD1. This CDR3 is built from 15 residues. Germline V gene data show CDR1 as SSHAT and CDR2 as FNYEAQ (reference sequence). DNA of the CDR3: TGTGCTAGCAGCGGTGGACAGGGGCAGGGCGATGAGCAGTTCTTC. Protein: CASSGGQGQGDEQFF.

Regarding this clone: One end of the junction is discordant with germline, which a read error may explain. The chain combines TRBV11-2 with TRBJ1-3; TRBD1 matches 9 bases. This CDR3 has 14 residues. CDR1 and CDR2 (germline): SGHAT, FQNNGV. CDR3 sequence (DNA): TGTGCCAGCAGCTCTACAGGGGGCTCCCCCGCAGTGGGGTTT. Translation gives CASSSTGGSPAVGF.

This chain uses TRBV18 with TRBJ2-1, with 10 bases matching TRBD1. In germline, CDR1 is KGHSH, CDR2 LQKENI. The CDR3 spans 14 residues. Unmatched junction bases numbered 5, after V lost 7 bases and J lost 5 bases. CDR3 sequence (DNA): TGTGCCAGCTTACCGGGACAGGGGAACAATGAGCAGTTCTTC. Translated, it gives CASLPGQGNNEQFF.

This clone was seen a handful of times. CDR3 residues: CASSDSSYNSPLHF. DNA of the CDR3: TGTGCCAGCAGTGACAGCTCCTATAATTCACCCCTCCACTTT. The rearrangement joins TRBV7-3 to TRBJ1-6, with D possibly being TRBD1 (5 bases). Looked up from germline, CDR1 is SGHTA and CDR2 is FQGTGA. The CDR3 sequence is 14 residues long. Trimming stripped 6 bases from V and 0 bases from J, with 6 bases between.

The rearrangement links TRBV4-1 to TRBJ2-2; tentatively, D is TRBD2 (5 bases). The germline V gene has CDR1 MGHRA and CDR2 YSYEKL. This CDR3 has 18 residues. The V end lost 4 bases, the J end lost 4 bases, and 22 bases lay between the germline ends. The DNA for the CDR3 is TGCGCCAGCAGCCTGCAAATTTCCGCCGGGGTGGGCACCGGGGAGCTGTTTTTT. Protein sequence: CASSLQISAGVGTGELFF.